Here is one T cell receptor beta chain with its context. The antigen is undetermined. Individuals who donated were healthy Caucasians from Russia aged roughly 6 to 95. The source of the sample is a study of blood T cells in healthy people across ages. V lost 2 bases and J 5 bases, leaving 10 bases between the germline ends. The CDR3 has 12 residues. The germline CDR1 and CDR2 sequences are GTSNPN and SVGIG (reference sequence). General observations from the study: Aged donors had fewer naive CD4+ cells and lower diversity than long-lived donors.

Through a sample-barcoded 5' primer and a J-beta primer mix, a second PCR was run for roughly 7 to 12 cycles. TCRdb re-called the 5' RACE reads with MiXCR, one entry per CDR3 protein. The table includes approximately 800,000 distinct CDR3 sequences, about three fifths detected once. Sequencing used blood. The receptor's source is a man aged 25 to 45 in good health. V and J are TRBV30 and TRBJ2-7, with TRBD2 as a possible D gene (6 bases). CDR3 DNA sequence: TGTGCCTGGAGTCCTACGGGGGACGAGCAGTACTTC. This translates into CAWSPTGDEQYF.